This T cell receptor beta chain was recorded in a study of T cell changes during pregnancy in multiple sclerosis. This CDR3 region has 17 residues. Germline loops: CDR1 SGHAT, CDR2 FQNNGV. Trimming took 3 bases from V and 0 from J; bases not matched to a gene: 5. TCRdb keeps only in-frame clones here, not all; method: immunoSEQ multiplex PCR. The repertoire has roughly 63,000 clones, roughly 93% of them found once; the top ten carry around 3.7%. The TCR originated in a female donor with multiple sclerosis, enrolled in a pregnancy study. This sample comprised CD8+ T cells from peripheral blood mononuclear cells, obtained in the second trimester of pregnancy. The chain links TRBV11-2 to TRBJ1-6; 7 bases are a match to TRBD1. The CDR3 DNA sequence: TGTGCCAGCAGCTTTGAGGGGGCTAGCTCCTATAATTCACCCCTCCACTTT. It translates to CASSFEGASSYNSPLHF.